The TCR beta chain described here comes from a study of human T cells and chemical hapten exposure. From the RACE reads, TCRdb called clonotypes with MiXCR, one entry per CDR3 protein. The sample comprises roughly 250,000 distinct CDR3 sequences, approximately 8.6% of which are singletons, and approximately 2.2% rests with the top ten. Time point given: pre-sensitization, week 0. Noted treatment: therapeutic diphenylcyclopropenone sensitization with weekly scalp DPC. V dropped 12 bases and J dropped 2 bases, with 14 bases sitting between them. CDR1 KGHDR and CDR2 SFDVKD come from the germline V gene. This CDR3 has 13 residues. This clonotype was counted ten times or more.

Sequencing was performed on whole blood, taken in connection with sensitization to the hapten diphenylcyclopropenone (DPC). The chain has TRBV24-1 and TRBJ2-3; tentatively, D is TRBD1 (8 bases). This TCR came from a woman aged 40 to 55 with alopecia areata. Some clones in this sample may be carry-over from other donors' samples. The CDR3 is CAVQGGLTDTQYF. CDR3 sequence (DNA): TGTGCCGTACAGGGGGGGCTCACAGATACGCAGTATTTT.